This T cell receptor (beta chain) was profiled in a study of blood T cell repertoires in COVID-19 (dated by TCRdb to 2019 to 2021). About the study as a whole: Samples covering the acute and convalescent phases of COVID-19 were provided by collaborators in the United States, Italy and Spain. Where HLA class I and class II types were available, the types were taken from metadata supplied by the sample provider, not from assay-based typing. Samples were obtained from the ongoing ImmuneRACE study (first 160 participants) and from over 1,000 subjects provided by 6 global collaborators. Nearly every sample came with metadata listing a de-identified subject ID, COVID-19 status, age in years and sex. The material from the prospective study consisted of cDNA or gDNA derived from T cells, B-cell-depleted T cells, or PBMCs. The dataset comprised deeply sampled blood TCRbeta repertoires from subjects exposed to, actively infected with, or recovered from COVID-19. The repertoires were released in a freely available public database intended as a resource for research on the immune response to SARS-CoV-2.

The immunoSEQ Assay, a bias-controlled multiplex PCR, was used to amplify TCRbeta CDR3 regions from genomic DNA. On the authors' methods: Nucleated cell counts per sample were estimated from amplification of reference gene primers within the assay. Sequence reads were collapsed and filtered to measure the absolute abundance of every unique TCRbeta CDR3 rearrangement. For each sample, productive Simpson clonality was calculated as the square root of Simpson's diversity index across productive rearrangements. The table comes from immuneACCESS by way of TCRdb, which keeps in-frame sequences with V and J called. Part of the clones is missing from these tables; in studies checked, under half for an unresolved V gene and the rest for unknown reasons. V and J calls and clone size are those listed in that table; D and trimming were worked out from the DNA. This sample is represented by around 140,000 clones; 75% to 90% of them were singletons. In total, the top ten clones hold 3.5% of the sample.

Overall results and qualifications from the work: The amount of clinical and demographic metadata varied by source and participant and was provided uncurated.

Comments on this clone: Its antigen is unknown. Base qualities are missing; no much larger clone stands one base away.

A second Seattle source provided samples from volunteer blood donors who had recovered from COVID-19. Whole blood was collected in K2EDTA tubes by collaborating institutions according to the institutions' own protocols. Collaborator samples were shipped for TCRbeta analysis as frozen whole blood, isolated PBMCs, or DNA extracted from either sample type. Based on the germline V gene, the CDR1 and CDR2 sequences are LGHNA and YSLEER. The CDR3, from cysteine to phenylalanine, totals 17 residues. The kept DNA is CDR3 alone, 51 bases in frame from the first base. Unmatched junction bases come to 10, with V trimmed by 8 bases and J by 5 bases.

This sequence uses TRBV4-3 and TRBJ2-2, and TRBD2 aligns with 14 junction nucleotides. Sequencing was carried out using peripheral blood. The TCR sequence derives from a man aged 65 to 85 who had recovered from COVID-19. For the CDR3, the sequence is CASSGLAGAGETGELFF. At the DNA level, the sequence is TGCGCCAGCTCGGGACTAGCGGGAGCAGGGGAAACCGGGGAGCTGTTTTTT.